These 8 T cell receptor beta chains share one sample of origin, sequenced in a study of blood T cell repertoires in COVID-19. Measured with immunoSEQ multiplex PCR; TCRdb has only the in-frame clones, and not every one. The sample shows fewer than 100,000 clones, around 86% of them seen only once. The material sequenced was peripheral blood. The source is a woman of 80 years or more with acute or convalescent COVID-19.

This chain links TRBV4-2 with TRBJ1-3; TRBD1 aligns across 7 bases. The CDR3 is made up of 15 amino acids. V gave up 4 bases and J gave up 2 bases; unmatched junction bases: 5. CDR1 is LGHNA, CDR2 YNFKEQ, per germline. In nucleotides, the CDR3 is TGTGCCAGCAGCCCAGAGACAGGGCCTGGAAACACCATATATTTT. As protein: CASSPETGPGNTIYF.

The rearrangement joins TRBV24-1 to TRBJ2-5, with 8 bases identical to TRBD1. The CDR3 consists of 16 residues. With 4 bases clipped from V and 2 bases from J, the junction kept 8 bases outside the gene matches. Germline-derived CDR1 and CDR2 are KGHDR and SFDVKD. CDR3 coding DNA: TGTGCCACCAGTGACGGGACAGGCGGGGTACAAGAGACCCAGTACTTC. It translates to CATSDGTGGVQETQYF.

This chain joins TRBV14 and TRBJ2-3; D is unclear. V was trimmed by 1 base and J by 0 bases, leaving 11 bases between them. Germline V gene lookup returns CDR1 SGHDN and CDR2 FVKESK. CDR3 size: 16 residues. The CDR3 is CASSQVRLTSTDTQYF. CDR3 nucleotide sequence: TGTGCCAGCAGCCAAGTGCGGTTAACTAGCACAGATACGCAGTATTTT.

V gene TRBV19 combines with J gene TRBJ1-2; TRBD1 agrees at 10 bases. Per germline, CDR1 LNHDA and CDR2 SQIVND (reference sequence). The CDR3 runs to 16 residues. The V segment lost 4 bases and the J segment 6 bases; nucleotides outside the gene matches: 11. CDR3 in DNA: TGTGCCAGTAGTACGCGACAGGGGGCGCTTCAGAATGGCTACACCTTC. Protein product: CASSTRQGALQNGYTF.

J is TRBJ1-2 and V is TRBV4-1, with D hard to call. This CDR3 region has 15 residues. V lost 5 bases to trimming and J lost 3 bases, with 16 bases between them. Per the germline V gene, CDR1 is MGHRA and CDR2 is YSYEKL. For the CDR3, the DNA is TGCGCCAGCAGCGGAAGGGAGAAAGCCCACTATGGCTACACCTTC. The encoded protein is CASSGREKAHYGYTF.

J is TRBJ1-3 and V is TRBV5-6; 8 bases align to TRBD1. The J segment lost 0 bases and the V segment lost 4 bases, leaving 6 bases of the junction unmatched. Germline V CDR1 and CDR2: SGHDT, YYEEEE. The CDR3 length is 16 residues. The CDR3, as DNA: TGTGCCAGCAGCCCCGGGGACAGGAGCTCTGGAAACACCATATATTTT. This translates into CASSPGDRSSGNTIYF.

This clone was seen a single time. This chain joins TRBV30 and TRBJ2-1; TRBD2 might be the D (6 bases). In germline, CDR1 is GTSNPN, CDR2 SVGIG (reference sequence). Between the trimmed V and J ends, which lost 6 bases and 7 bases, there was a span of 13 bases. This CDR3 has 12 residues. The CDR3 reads CACAGRGNEQFF. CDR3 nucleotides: TGTGCCTGTGCCGGGAGAGGGAATGAGCAGTTCTTC.

The CDR3 sequence: CASSQTASNTEAFF. The CDR3 nucleotides read TGTGCCAGCAGCCAAACAGCTTCGAACACTGAAGCTTTCTTT. The V call is TRBV14, the J call TRBJ1-1; D not resolved. The CDR3 is 14 amino acids. Germline values: CDR1 SGHDN, CDR2 FVKESK. Trimming stripped 2 bases from V and 1 base from J, with 8 bases between.